This TCR beta chain was retrieved from a study of long-term antiretroviral therapy in people with HIV. General observations from the study: Pre-ART clonal expansions dominated every time point's repertoire. No data on ART adherence, viral resistance or therapy changes.

Germline V gives CDR1 SGHDT, CDR2 YYEEEE. The CDR3 has 14 amino acids. The immunoSEQ assay was v3.0, run at survey level. The study targeted about 35,000-55,000 T-cell genomes per sample in sequencing. Libraries were prepared by immunoSEQ multiplex PCR; TCRdb keeps only in-frame clonotypes and omits some of them. The sample consists of about 39,000 clones, about 80% of them appearing once. Donors needed at least one pre-ART PBMC sample plus at least two post-ART samples. Comments on this clone: The antigen is unknown. The junction differs from germline at one of its ends, possibly a read error.

The chain uses TRBV5-6 and TRBJ2-7; either TRBD1 or TRBD2 may fit D (5 bases each). The clonotype was recovered from a man in his late teens or twenties with HIV. The starting material was unsorted PBMCs, obtained 0.6 years after starting antiretroviral therapy. The DNA of the CDR3 is TGTGCCAGCAGTTTGGGGGATTCAAACTACGAGCAGTACTTC. Encoded protein: CASSLGDSNYEQYF.